A single sample gave rise to the 24 T cell receptor beta chains below, sequenced in a study of blood T cell repertoires in COVID-19. Data came from immunoSEQ multiplex PCR; TCRdb stores just in-frame clones and leaves some out. The sample consists of 110,000 to 150,000 clones, about 88% of them appearing once. Sequenced material: peripheral blood. The receptor set was obtained from a man aged 50-59 years with active or convalescent COVID-19.

CDR3 amino acids: CASSSLGEGSTYEQYF. DNA of the CDR3: TGTGCCAGCAGTTCCCTTGGGGAGGGCTCAACCTACGAGCAGTACTTC. The gene calls are TRBV7-9 and TRBJ2-7; 7 nucleotides agree with TRBD2. CDR1 and CDR2 (germline): SEHNR, FQNEAQ (reference sequence). This CDR3 comprises 16 residues. Trimming removed 6 bases from V and 2 bases from J; junction bases left unmatched: 13.

The gene calls are TRBV18 and TRBJ2-6; TRBD2 is a possible D gene (6 bases). The V end was cut by 2 bases, the J end by 0 bases, with 11 bases between. Germline V lookup: CDR1 KGHSH, CDR2 LQKENI. The CDR3 sequence is 17 residues long. CDR3 in amino acids: CASSPRAGSSGANVLTF. CDR3 nucleotide sequence: TGTGCCAGCTCACCAAGGGCGGGAAGCTCTGGGGCCAACGTCCTGACTTTC.

The CDR3 bases are TGTGCCAGCAGCCAGACGGGACAGTTTCAGCCCCAGCATTTT. It yields the protein CASSQTGQFQPQHF. The chain employs TRBV3-1 (or the pseudogene TRBV3-2) and TRBJ1-5, with 7 positions matching TRBD1. The V gene's germline CDR1 is LGHDT and CDR2 YNNKEL (reference sequence). The V and J ends lost 3 bases and 6 bases, in that order; junction bases with no gene match: 5. CDR3 length: 14 residues.

V and J are TRBV29-1 and TRBJ2-4, with 7 bases aligning to TRBD1. Germline-derived CDR1 and CDR2 are SQVTM and ANQGSEA. The CDR3 has 15 amino acids. With 4 bases clipped from V and 6 bases from J, the junction kept 12 bases outside the gene matches. Here the CDR3 DNA reads TGCAGCGTTGTCCCCTTGCAGGGGGACCGAAACATTCAGTACTTC. This encodes CSVVPLQGDRNIQYF.

This clone has only a few counts. The chain recombines TRBV10-3 with TRBJ1-5; 8 bases fit TRBD1. There are 16 residues in the CDR3. Germline V gene data show CDR1 as ENHRY and CDR2 as SYGVKD. Trimming at V came to 0 bases and at J to 4 bases, leaving 5 bases not matched to a gene. This CDR3 reads CAISESHRGKNQPQHF. As DNA, the CDR3 is TGTGCCATCAGTGAGTCGCACAGGGGGAAAAATCAGCCCCAGCATTTT.

This clone was found once. This rearrangement joins TRBV2 to TRBJ2-5, with 10 bases identical to TRBD1. The germline gives CDR1 SNHLY, CDR2 FYNNEI. This CDR3 has 16 amino acids. Germline trimming cut 5 bases from V and 4 bases from J; bases unmatched to any gene: 10. The CDR3 loop is CASSYRDRGTGETQYF. CDR3 coding DNA: TGTGCCAGCAGTTACCGGGACAGGGGAACGGGAGAGACCCAGTACTTC.

V and J are TRBV7-6 and TRBJ2-3; the match to TRBD2 covers 16 bases. V gave up 5 bases and J gave up 4 bases; unmatched junction bases: 3. The CDR3 length is 16 residues. The germline V gene encodes CDR1 SGHVS and CDR2 FNYEAQ. CDR3 residues: CASSPGLAGGADTQYF. The DNA of the CDR3 is TGTGCCAGCAGCCCGGGACTAGCGGGAGGGGCAGATACGCAGTATTTT.

The V call is TRBV10-1, the J call TRBJ1-3, with D unresolved. The CDR3 is 16 residues long. Germline assignment: CDR1 WNHNN and CDR2 SYGVQD (reference sequence). Trimming cost V 6 bases and J 0 bases, with 15 bases left between them. The DNA for the CDR3 is TGCGCCAGCAGCGCGGGAGGATCGGGCTCTGGAAACACCATATATTTT. Residues: CASSAGGSGSGNTIYF.

This chain links TRBV27 with TRBJ2-7; weak D call: TRBD1 (5 bases). V lost 6 bases, J lost 1 base, and 10 bases lay in between. The V gene's germline CDR1 is MNHEY and CDR2 SMNVEV (reference sequence). The CDR3 has 13 amino acids. The CDR3 DNA follows: TGTGCCAGCAGCCTGACAGAGTCCTACGAGCAGTACTTC. It encodes CASSLTESYEQYF.

This chain uses TRBV9 with TRBJ2-1; perhaps TRBD2 as D (5 bases). The CDR3 runs to 17 residues. CDR1 is SGDLS, CDR2 YYNGEE, per germline. The V end was cut by 0 bases, the J end by 4 bases, with 17 bases between. The CDR3 spells CASSVAIEGRGYNEQFF. CDR3 DNA: TGTGCCAGCAGCGTAGCTATAGAGGGAAGAGGGTACAATGAGCAGTTCTTC.

The chain has TRBV28 and TRBJ2-1; weak D call: TRBD1 (5 bases). Trimming removed 3 bases from V and 7 bases from J, with 16 bases in between. The CDR3 has 15 amino acids. Germline values: CDR1 MDHEN, CDR2 SYDVKM. CDR3 nucleotides: TGTGCCAGCAGTTTGGTAGACAGAGGCTGGAATGAGCAGTTCTTC. Protein: CASSLVDRGWNEQFF.

The chain uses TRBV27 and TRBJ1-1; possible D gene TRBD1, 5 bases. CDR1 is MNHEY, CDR2 SMNVEV, per germline (reference sequence). The CDR3 length is 14 residues. The V end lost 2 bases, the J end lost 2 bases, and 9 bases lay between the germline ends. The CDR3 loop reads CASSLRGYNTEAFF. CDR3 nucleotides: TGTGCCAGCAGTTTAAGGGGCTATAACACTGAAGCTTTCTTT.

The chain couples TRBV7-3 to TRBJ2-6; D is perhaps TRBD1 (6 bases). Per the germline V gene, CDR1 is SGHTA and CDR2 is FQGTGA. V was pared by 0 bases and J by 2 bases, with 8 bases between. The CDR3 covers 16 residues. The CDR3 reads CASSLTAGAGANVLTF. The DNA for the CDR3 is TGTGCCAGCAGCTTAACGGCAGGGGCTGGGGCCAACGTCCTGACTTTC.

This clone appeared a single time. The chain employs TRBV19 and TRBJ2-6; tentative D call: TRBD1 (6 bases). CDR3 length: 17 amino acids. Germline V gives CDR1 LNHDA, CDR2 SQIVND (reference sequence). The V and J ends lost 6 bases and 0 bases respectively, with 15 bases between them. The CDR3 spells CASRTTGPRSGANVLTF. The CDR3 DNA is TGTGCCAGTAGGACGACAGGACCACGCTCTGGGGCCAACGTCCTGACTTTC.

This clone was detected only a few times. The chain employs TRBV19 and TRBJ1-5; 7 bases fit TRBD1. Germline CDR1 is LNHDA and CDR2 is SQIVND (reference sequence). The J segment lost 0 bases and the V segment lost 5 bases, leaving 7 bases of the junction unmatched. The CDR3 spans 16 residues. CDR3 sequence: CASSVRGRGSNQPQHF. The CDR3 DNA reads TGTGCCAGTAGTGTAAGGGGGCGGGGTAGCAATCAGCCCCAGCATTTT.

The CDR3 bases are TGTGCCAGCAGTTTATTGGTCGGGATTCAGCCCCAGCATTTT. It is translated as CASSLLVGIQPQHF. J is TRBJ1-5 and V is TRBV28, with D hard to call. The germline gives CDR1 MDHEN, CDR2 SYDVKM. The CDR3 totals 14 residues. The V end lost 1 base, the J end lost 6 bases, and 10 bases lay between the germline ends.

The chain combines TRBV29-1 with TRBJ2-2, with D perhaps TRBD2 (6 bases). Germline V lookup: CDR1 SQVTM, CDR2 ANQGSEA. V lost 3 bases to trimming and J lost 8 bases, with 13 bases between them. This CDR3 spans 13 amino acids. CDR3 loop: CSVDGASVGELFF. The DNA for the CDR3 is TGCAGCGTTGACGGGGCTAGCGTTGGGGAGCTGTTTTTT.

The V call is TRBV6-5, the J call TRBJ2-7, with 8 nucleotides matching TRBD1. Germline assignment: CDR1 MNHEY and CDR2 SVGAGI. The CDR3 contains 14 residues. V lost 1 base, J lost 6 bases, and 5 bases stayed unmatched. CDR3 sequence reads: CASSYLQGAGEQYF. CDR3 bases: TGTGCCAGCAGTTACTTGCAGGGGGCGGGCGAGCAGTACTTC.

The chain carries TRBV5-1 and TRBJ2-3; 7 nucleotides line up with TRBD1. V shed 4 bases and J 1 base; nucleotides not matched to a gene: 15. From germline, CDR1 is SGHRS and CDR2 YFSETQ. This CDR3 has 18 residues. The CDR3 sequence is CASSVDSTGEMGTDTQYF. The CDR3 DNA reads TGCGCCAGCAGCGTTGATTCAACAGGGGAGATGGGCACAGATACGCAGTATTTT.

The rearrangement uses TRBV20-1 and TRBJ2-5, with D tentatively TRBD2 (6 bases). Per the germline V gene, CDR1 is DFQATT and CDR2 is SNEGSKA (reference sequence). The CDR3 covers 15 residues. V lost 3 bases and J 5 bases, leaving 19 bases between the germline ends. CDR3 region: CSASLAGTGGETQYF. DNA of the CDR3: TGCAGTGCTAGTCTTGCGGGAACAGGCGGGGAGACCCAGTACTTC.

This clone was detected only once. The V and J genes are TRBV6-2 or TRBV6-3 and TRBJ2-3, with 8 bases lining up with TRBD2. This CDR3 comprises 15 residues. Germline V CDR1 and CDR2: MNHEY, SVGEGT. The V segment lost 2 bases and the J segment 5 bases; nucleotides outside the gene matches: 6. CDR3 coding DNA: TGTGCCAGCAGTTACAGAGCGGGAGAGGGAGATACGCAGTATTTT. It translates to CASSYRAGEGDTQYF.

A remark on this clone: Distinct nucleotide sequences in the sample also encode this CDR3. CDR3 loop: CASSETGNYGYTF. The CDR3 DNA sequence: TGCGCCAGCAGCGAGACAGGGAACTATGGCTACACCTTC. This chain links TRBV5-1 with TRBJ1-2, with TRBD1 matching 7 bases. The CDR3 consists of 13 residues. V shed 4 bases and J 2 bases; nucleotides not matched to a gene: 2. The germline V gene encodes CDR1 SGHRS and CDR2 YFSETQ.

This clone was observed a handful of times. The chain recombines TRBV6-5 with TRBJ1-6, with D hard to call. Germline CDR1 reads MNHEY; CDR2 reads SVGAGI. The CDR3 totals 15 residues. Trimming took off 8 bases at V and 2 bases at J, with 13 bases between the two ends. CDR3: CASALAGAYNSPLHF. The CDR3 DNA sequence: TGTGCCAGCGCCTTAGCGGGAGCCTATAATTCACCCCTCCACTTT.

The chain carries TRBV19 and TRBJ2-3, with 12 bases aligning to TRBD2. The CDR3 covers 16 residues. V gave up 8 bases and J gave up 7 bases; unmatched junction bases: 13. Germline lookup yields CDR1 LNHDA and CDR2 SQIVND (reference sequence). This CDR3 reads CASGVGLAGKQHTQYF. In DNA form, the CDR3 reads TGTGCCAGTGGGGTTGGACTAGCGGGAAAACAGCATACGCAGTATTTT. Supplemented by reference TRBV19 and TRBJ2-3, the full variable domain reads DGGITQSPKYLFRKEGQNVTLSCEQNLNHDAMYWYRQDPGQGLRLIYYSQIVNDFQKGDIAEGYSVSREKKESFPLTVTSAQKNPTAFYLCASGVGLAGKQHTQYFGPGTRLTVL.